One and the same sample provided the 5 T cell receptor beta chains below, sequenced in a study of cytomegalovirus exposure and HLA in healthy donors. Some clones are missing from TCRdb's copy, which holds only in-frame ones; the method was immunoSEQ multiplex PCR. The repertoire has some 66,000 clones, around 97% of them found once; the top ten carry about 1.5%. Source material: PBMCs. The source of these receptors is a woman aged 18-29 years in good health and CMV-seropositive.

The chain uses TRBV27 and TRBJ2-6; 7 bases are a match to TRBD1. This CDR3 spans 16 amino acids. Germline values: CDR1 MNHEY, CDR2 SMNVEV (reference sequence). The trim removed 5 bases at V and 1 base at J, leaving 5 bases unmatched. The CDR3 bases are TGTGCCAGCAGTGAATACAGGGGATCTGGGGCCAACGTCCTGACTTTC. Its translation: CASSEYRGSGANVLTF.

This chain joins TRBV30 and TRBJ2-3; 7 positions match TRBD2. Per the germline V gene, CDR1 is GTSNPN and CDR2 is SVGIG (reference sequence). V shed 0 bases, J shed 3 bases, and the junction held 6 bases outside the gene matches. The CDR3 totals 15 residues. The CDR3 loop reads CAWSVGTTITDTQYF. The CDR3 DNA is TGTGCCTGGAGTGTGGGGACTACGATTACAGATACGCAGTATTTT.

The chain has TRBV27 and TRBJ2-3; 11 bases fit TRBD2. This CDR3 is 16 amino acids long. The ends lost 5 bases at V and 1 base at J; junction bases unmatched: 5. Germline CDR1 is MNHEY and CDR2 is SMNVEV (reference sequence). The DNA of the CDR3 is TGTGCCAGCAGTGCCCCGGGACTAGCGGGCACAGATACGCAGTATTTT. This encodes CASSAPGLAGTDTQYF.

Written as DNA, the CDR3 is TGTGCCAGCAGCTCCCCACGGGGCAATGAGCAGTTCTTC. It codes for CASSSPRGNEQFF. This chain uses TRBV5-4 with TRBJ2-1; TRBD2 might be the D (5 bases). The CDR3 consists of 13 residues. Per germline, CDR1 SGHNT and CDR2 YYREEE (reference sequence). The ends were cut back, 3 bases at V and 6 bases at J, with 10 bases in the middle. Full variable domain (outside the CDR3, taken from reference TRBV5-4 and TRBJ2-1): ETGVTQSPTHLIKTRGQQVTLRCSSQSGHNTVSWYQQALGQGPQFIFQYYREEENGRGNFPPRFSGLQFPNYSSELNVNALELDDSALYLCASSSPRGNEQFFGPGTRLTVL.

Only one count was recorded for this clone. This chain connects TRBV2 to TRBJ2-2, with a weak D call TRBD1 (5 bases). Trimming left V 1 base short and J 4 bases short, with 16 bases between. The germline gives CDR1 SNHLY, CDR2 FYNNEI. This CDR3 is 17 amino acids long. The CDR3 is CASSEVPKGLSTGELFF. The CDR3 DNA is TGTGCCAGCAGTGAAGTACCAAAGGGGTTGAGCACCGGGGAGCTGTTTTTT.